These T cell receptor beta chains were read from a single sample in a study of shared clonotypes between healthy human individuals. The data were produced by immunoSEQ multiplex PCR, yet TCRdb's version contains in-frame clones alone and is incomplete. This sample has approximately 500,000 clones, with over 60% found just once. The sequenced material came from PBMCs. These receptors all stem from a woman aged 40 to 50 in good health. Some clones in this sample may be carry-over from other donors' samples. Both conserved end residues are part of each CDR3. A D gene is named only where the DNA matches it firmly. Expanded clones are given a class, and other clones once, few, many or no size at all.

TGTGCCAGCGCCGGGACCGACTCCTACGAGCAGTACTTC,CASAGTDSYEQYF,.,TRBV2,TRBJ2-7,.
TGTGCCACCAGCAGGTCCCAGACCGCGTCTGGAAACACCATATATTTT,CATSRSQTASGNTIYF,once,TRBV15,TRBJ1-3,.
TGTGCCAGCAGCTTGGGCTCAGCTGGAAACACCATATATTTT,CASSLGSAGNTIYF,.,TRBV5-8,TRBJ1-3,.
TGTGCCAGTAGTATAGGTCCGACTACAGGGAATGAGCAGTTCTTC,CASSIGPTTGNEQFF,.,TRBV19,TRBJ2-1,.
TGTGCCAGCAGTCCGGGACTAGCTTCTTCGCTATCGGAGACCCAGTACTTC,CASSPGLASSLSETQYF,.,TRBV28,TRBJ2-5,TRBD2
TGCGCCAGCAGCCAAGACGCGGGAGGTAACACCGGGGAGCTGTTTTTT,CASSQDAGGNTGELFF,.,TRBV4-3,TRBJ2-2,TRBD2
TGTGCCATCAGTGAGTCTGGCAGGGGGGGGACCTCTGGGGCCAACGTCCTGACTTTC,CAISESGRGGTSGANVLTF,.,TRBV10-3,TRBJ2-6,.
TGTGCCAGCAGCCCCCGCGGGAGGGACAAGTACTTC,CASSPRGRDKYF,.,TRBV7-8,TRBJ2-7,TRBD2
TGTGCCAGTAGTATTCTTTGGAACACTGAAGCTTTCTTT,CASSILWNTEAFF,.,TRBV19,TRBJ1-1,.
TGTGCCAGCAGCCCCCGCATGGGGTCAGGAAACTATGGCTACACCTTC,CASSPRMGSGNYGYTF,.,TRBV4-2,TRBJ1-2,.
TGTGCCAGCAGCACCGACGGAAACACTGAAGCTTTCTTT,CASSTDGNTEAFF,.,TRBV7-3,TRBJ1-1,.
TGCGCCAGCAGCCAGGCCGACCAGGCGAACACCGGGGAGCTGTTTTTT,CASSQADQANTGELFF,.,TRBV5-1,TRBJ2-2,.
TGTGCCAGCAGCCAAGATTTACTAGCCTACGAGCAGTACTTC,CASSQDLLAYEQYF,many,TRBV4-2,TRBJ2-7,.
TGCGCCAGCAGCCAATTTGCAACAGCTGGGGGGACCCAGTACTTC,CASSQFATAGGTQYF,.,TRBV4-3,TRBJ2-5,.
TGTGCCAGCAGCCCTCGGGGAGGGATTAACTATGGCTACACCTTC,CASSPRGGINYGYTF,.,TRBV9,TRBJ1-2,.
TGTGCCTGGAGACCCAGTGGGGGGAATTCACCCCTCCACTTT,CAWRPSGGNSPLHF,.,TRBV30,TRBJ1-6,.
TGTGCCAGCAGCATCCGGACTAGCGGAACCTACGAGCAGTACTTC,CASSIRTSGTYEQYF,.,TRBV7-6,TRBJ2-7,TRBD2
TGTGCCAGCAGTTCAAGGACTAGCGGGGCAAACACAGATACGCAGTATTTT,CASSSRTSGANTDTQYF,.,TRBV27,TRBJ2-3,TRBD2
TGTGCCAGCAGTGTCACAGGGGATGGCACTGAAGCTTTCTTT,CASSVTGDGTEAFF,.,TRBV6-4,TRBJ1-1,TRBD1
TGTGCCAGCACCACTGGGGGGAAATCCTACGAGCAGTACTTC,CASTTGGKSYEQYF,.,TRBV7-9,TRBJ2-7,.
TGTGCCAGCTCACCCGGGACAGGGGCCTCCTACGAGCAGTACTTC,CASSPGTGASYEQYF,few,TRBV18,TRBJ2-7,TRBD1
TGTGCCAGCAGCTCCCTGGGGGACACCCAAGAGACCCAGTACTTC,CASSSLGDTQETQYF,.,TRBV7-9,TRBJ2-5,.
TGCGCCAGCAGCGTAGGGATGGACTATGGCTACACCTTC,CASSVGMDYGYTF,.,TRBV5-1,TRBJ1-2,.
TGTGCCAGCAGCACACCCTCCACAGATACGCAGTATTTT,CASSTPSTDTQYF,.,TRBV7-3,TRBJ2-3,.
TGTGCCATCAGTGGGACTTATACTAGCACAGATACGCAGTATTTT,CAISGTYTSTDTQYF,.,TRBV10-3,TRBJ2-3,.
TGTGCCAGCAGCTTAGTTGAGAGCGAGCAGTACTTC,CASSLVESEQYF,once,TRBV7-2,TRBJ2-7,.